This T cell receptor (beta chain) was identified in a study of T cells in localized non-small cell lung cancer. Generated by immunoSEQ multiplex PCR, the TCRdb table keeps only in-frame clones and is missing some. The table includes some 37,000 clones, about 90% detected once. Trimming shortened V by 3 bases and J by 0 bases, and 7 bases separated the two germline ends. CDR3 size: 14 residues. CDR1 and CDR2 (germline): SGHTA, FQGNSA. Sample: peripheral blood, taken before any cancer treatment. This chain uses TRBV7-2 with TRBJ2-3; D is uncertain. The TCR comes from a woman aged 35 to 69 with stage I lung adenocarcinoma. In nucleotides, the CDR3 is TGTGCCAGCAGCTTTTATTCTAGCACAGATACGCAGTATTTT. Amino acid sequence: CASSFYSSTDTQYF. Full variable domain (missing parts from reference TRBV7-2 and TRBJ2-3): GAGVSQSPSNKVTEKGKDVELRCDPISGHTALYWYRQSLGQGLEFLIYFQGNSAPDKSGLPSDRFSAERTGGSVSTLTIQRTQQEDSAVYLCASSFYSSTDTQYFGPGTRLTVL.